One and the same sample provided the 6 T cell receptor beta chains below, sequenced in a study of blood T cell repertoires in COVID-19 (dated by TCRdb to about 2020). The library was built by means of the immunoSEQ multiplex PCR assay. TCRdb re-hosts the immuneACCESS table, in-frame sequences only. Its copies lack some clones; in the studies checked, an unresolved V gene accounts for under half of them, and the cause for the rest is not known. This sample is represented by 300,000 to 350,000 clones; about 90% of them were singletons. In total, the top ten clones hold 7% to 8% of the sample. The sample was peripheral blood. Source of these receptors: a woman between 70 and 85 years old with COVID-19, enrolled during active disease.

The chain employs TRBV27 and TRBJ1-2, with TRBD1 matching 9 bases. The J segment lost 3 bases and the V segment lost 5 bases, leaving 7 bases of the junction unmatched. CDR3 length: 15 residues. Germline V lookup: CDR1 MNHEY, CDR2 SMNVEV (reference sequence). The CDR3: CASSPQGAQDYGYTF. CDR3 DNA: TGTGCCAGCAGTCCACAGGGGGCGCAAGACTATGGCTACACCTTC.

The CDR3 bases are TGTGCCAGCAGCAATAAGGGGGTCAATGAGCAGTTCTTC. Its translation is CASSNKGVNEQFF. The chain couples TRBV21-1 to TRBJ2-1; TRBD1 was called by the table and not checked on the DNA. TRBV21-1 is a recognized pseudogene. The CDR3 contains 13 residues.

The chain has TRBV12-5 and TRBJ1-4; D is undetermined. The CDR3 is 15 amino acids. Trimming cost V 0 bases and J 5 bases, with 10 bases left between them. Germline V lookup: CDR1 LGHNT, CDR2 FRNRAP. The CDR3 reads CASGLVSGLNEKLFF. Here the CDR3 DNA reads TGTGCTAGTGGTTTGGTGAGCGGTTTAAATGAAAAACTGTTTTTT. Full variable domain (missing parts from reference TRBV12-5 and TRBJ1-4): DARVTQTPRHKVTEMGQEVTMRCQPILGHNTVFWYRQTMMQGLELLAYFRNRAPLDDSGMPKDRFSAEMPDATLATLKIQPSEPRDSAVYFCASGLVSGLNEKLFFGSGTQLSVL.

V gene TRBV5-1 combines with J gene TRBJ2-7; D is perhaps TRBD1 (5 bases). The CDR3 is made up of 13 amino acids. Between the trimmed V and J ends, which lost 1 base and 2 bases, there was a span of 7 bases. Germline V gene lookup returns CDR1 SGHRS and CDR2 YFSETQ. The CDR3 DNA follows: TGCGCCAGCAGCTTGCAGGGTCCCTACGAGCAGTACTTC. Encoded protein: CASSLQGPYEQYF. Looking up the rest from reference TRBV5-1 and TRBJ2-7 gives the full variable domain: KAGVTQTPRYLIKTRGQQVTLSCSPISGHRSVSWYQQTPGQGLQFLFEYFSETQRNKGNFPGRFSGRQFSNSRSEMNVSTLELGDSALYLCASSLQGPYEQYFGPGTRLTVT.

CDR3 in DNA: TGCGCCAGCAAGGTTCGACAGGGGAGGGATGAAGCTTTCTTT. This translates into CASKVRQGRDEAFF. The chain uses TRBV5-1 and TRBJ1-1; TRBD1 agrees at 8 bases. Germline assignment: CDR1 SGHRS and CDR2 YFSETQ. Germline trimming cut 6 bases from V and 7 bases from J; bases unmatched to any gene: 11. The CDR3 has 14 residues.

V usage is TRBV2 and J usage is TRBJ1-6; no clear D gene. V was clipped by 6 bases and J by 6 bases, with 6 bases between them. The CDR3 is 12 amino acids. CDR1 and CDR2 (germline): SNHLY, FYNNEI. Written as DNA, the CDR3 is TGTGCCAGCAGGCACAGTAATTCACCCCTCCACTTT. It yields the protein CASRHSNSPLHF.